The subject of this entry is one T cell receptor (beta chain). In the original processing: The assay estimated nucleated cells by amplifying reference gene primers. Using immunoSEQ multiplex PCR, the repertoire was profiled, and TCRdb retains in-frame clones only, with some absent. V and J calls and clone size are those listed in that table; D and trimming were worked out from the DNA. The repertoire consists of roughly 300,000 clones, with 80% to 90% occurring once and the leading ten covering approximately 12%. This record comes from a study of blood T cell repertoires in COVID-19. About the research overall: The analysed material was cDNA or gDNA that came from T cells, B-cell-depleted T cells, or PBMCs.

This TCR came from a woman aged 25 to 39 with COVID-19, enrolled during active disease. Sequencing was done on a sample of peripheral blood.

As DNA, the CDR3 is TGTGCCAGCAGTCATCCGGTCGGGGATTCACCCCTCCACTTT. Encoded protein: CASSHPVGDSPLHF. The rearrangement joins TRBV7-9 to TRBJ1-6, with no clear D. The CDR3 extends over 14 amino acids. Germline V lookup: CDR1 SEHNR, CDR2 FQNEAQ (reference sequence). Between the trimmed V and J ends, which lost 6 bases and 8 bases, there was a span of 14 bases.